What follows are 30 T cell receptor beta chains derived from one specimen sequenced in a study of liver allograft versus peripheral blood T cells (dated by TCRdb to the early 2020s). Background for the entire study: In liver transplant recipients, the study looked at T cell receptor repertoires in the peripheral blood and set them against the repertoires found within the transplanted livers.

Sequencing used an Illumina MiSeq. TCRdb trimmed the raw reads at Q25, called clones with MiXCR and kept productive beta chains. One record per CDR3 amino acid sequence lists the most common genes and DNA. Counted in this sample were about 10,000 distinct CDR3 sequences; about 23% of them appeared once. 1.6% of the sample belongs to the ten largest clones. These receptors were taken from a human patient who had a liver transplant. Following transplantation, T cells from the graft donor may be among those present.

Many counts were recorded for this clonotype. The rearrangement joins TRBV29-1 to TRBJ2-3; D is perhaps TRBD1 (6 bases). Germline V CDR1 and CDR2: SQVTM, ANQGSEA. The germline V and J ends were trimmed by 3 bases and 5 bases, with 6 bases remaining between them. The CDR3 covers 11 residues. CDR3 loop: CSVDRGDTQYF. DNA of the CDR3: TGCAGCGTTGACAGGGGAGATACGCAGTATTTT.

This clonotype was counted between two and nine times. The J gene is TRBJ1-1, the V gene TRBV27; a possible D gene is TRBD1 (6 bases). The CDR3 is made up of 15 amino acids. The ends were cut back, 5 bases at V and 1 base at J, with 14 bases in the middle. Germline assignment: CDR1 MNHEY and CDR2 SMNVEV (reference sequence). The CDR3: CASSRATTGNTEAFF. The CDR3 DNA is TGTGCCAGCAGTCGAGCGACGACAGGGAACACTGAAGCTTTCTTT.

This clonotype is medium-sized (0.01 to 0.1%) in the sample. This chain joins TRBV19 and TRBJ2-2; D gene unclear. V was pared by 5 bases and J by 1 base, with 11 bases between. Germline CDR1 is LNHDA and CDR2 is SQIVND (reference sequence). The CDR3 length is 15 residues. The CDR3 coding sequence is TGTGCCAGTAGTTCACCAGGACGGAACACCGGGGAGCTGTTTTTT. It specifies CASSSPGRNTGELFF. The full variable domain, its missing parts supplied by reference TRBV19 and TRBJ2-2, is DGGITQSPKYLFRKEGQNVTLSCEQNLNHDAMYWYRQDPGQGLRLIYYSQIVNDFQKGDIAEGYSVSREKKESFPLTVTSAQKNPTAFYLCASSSPGRNTGELFFGEGSRLTVL.

This clonotype is labeled as medium-sized. The V gene is TRBV10-3, the J gene TRBJ1-5; D gene uncertain. The CDR3 runs 13 residues. Germline values: CDR1 ENHRY, CDR2 SYGVKD. V lost 0 bases and J 6 bases, leaving 6 bases between the germline ends. CDR3 in DNA: TGTGCCATCAGTGAGTCTGTAGGTCAGCCCCAGCATTTT. It translates to CAISESVGQPQHF.

By share, this clonotype ranks as medium-sized. CDR3 nucleotides: TGTGCCAGCAGTTATTCAGCGGAAAACTATGGCTACACCTTC. Its protein product is CASSYSAENYGYTF. The V and J genes are TRBV6-5 and TRBJ1-2; D unclear. V lost 3 bases, J lost 2 bases, and 10 bases lay in between. Germline V gene sequence: CDR1 MNHEY, CDR2 SVGAGI. This CDR3 is built from 14 residues.

This clonotype rates as medium-sized (0.01 to 0.1%). This chain uses TRBV29-1 with TRBJ1-5; D call uncertain. The V end lost 6 bases, the J end lost 4 bases, and 10 bases lay between the germline ends. Germline assignment: CDR1 SQVTM and CDR2 ANQGSEA. CDR3 length: 12 residues. CDR3 amino acids: CSVAGPNQPQHF. The CDR3 bases are TGCAGCGTAGCAGGCCCAAATCAGCCCCAGCATTTT.

This clonotype is labeled as medium-sized. V usage is TRBV19 and J usage is TRBJ1-2; 12 nucleotides line up with TRBD1. The CDR3 length is 14 residues. CDR1 LNHDA and CDR2 SQIVND come from the germline V gene (reference sequence). The V and J ends lost 7 bases and 6 bases, in that order; junction bases with no gene match: 6. The CDR3, as DNA: TGTGCCAGTACCGGGACAGGGGGCGGGGATGGCTACACCTTC. This encodes CASTGTGGGDGYTF.

By its share, this clonotype is medium-sized. This chain joins TRBV18 and TRBJ1-2; D remains ambiguous. Germline CDR1 is KGHSH and CDR2 is LQKENI. The CDR3 contains 13 residues. V was trimmed by 3 bases and J by 6 bases, leaving 11 bases between them. In nucleotides, the CDR3 is TGTGCCAGCTCACCCCGAACACTCGATGGCTACACCTTC. Amino acids: CASSPRTLDGYTF.

For this clonotype: The germline gene is not matched at one end of the junction; a read error may be the cause. The V and J genes are TRBV24-1 and TRBJ2-5, with 7 bases aligning to TRBD1. CDR3 length: 16 amino acids. Germline values: CDR1 KGHDR, CDR2 SFDVKD. The chain's CDR3 is CTTSDLRTGSQETQYF. For the CDR3, the DNA is TGTACCACCAGTGATTTGAGGACAGGTTCGCAAGAGACCCAGTACTTC.

This clonotype was seen only a few times. The CDR3 here is CSARGNGGYGYTF. The CDR3 nucleotides read TGCAGTGCTAGAGGGAACGGAGGTTATGGCTACACCTTC. The chain couples TRBV20-1 to TRBJ1-2; D not certain. The CDR3 covers 13 residues. Deletions cut 1 base from V and 5 bases from J, with 11 bases between. The V gene's germline CDR1 is DFQATT and CDR2 SNEGSKA (reference sequence).

J is TRBJ2-3 and V is TRBV15; D remains unclear. The V and J ends lost 0 bases and 7 bases respectively, with 5 bases between them. There are 12 residues in the CDR3. CDR1 is LNHNV and CDR2 is YYDKDF in the germline V gene (reference sequence). The CDR3 sequence is CATSRDRNTQYF. DNA for the CDR3: TGTGCCACCAGCAGAGATCGCAATACGCAGTATTTT.

The chain recombines TRBV12-3 or TRBV12-4 with TRBJ1-2; no firm D call. The V end was cut by 2 bases, the J end by 1 base, with 8 bases between. This CDR3 is 14 amino acids long. In nucleotides, the CDR3 is TGTGCCAGCAGTTTATCCACAGTTAACTATGGCTACACCTTC. This gives the protein CASSLSTVNYGYTF.

This clonotype is judged medium-sized. This rearrangement joins TRBV27 to TRBJ2-1, with TRBD1 as a possible D gene (6 bases). V was pared by 5 bases and J by 7 bases, with 12 bases between. This CDR3 contains 13 residues. The germline gives CDR1 MNHEY, CDR2 SMNVEV (reference sequence). Here the CDR3 reads CASSPDRLNEQFF. In DNA, the CDR3 is TGTGCCAGCAGTCCCGACAGGTTGAATGAGCAGTTCTTC.

In its sample, this clonotype was seen once. This chain joins TRBV14 and TRBJ1-2, with 8 nucleotides matching TRBD1. Germline CDR1 and CDR2: SGHDN and FVKESK. V gave up 3 bases and J gave up 0 bases; unmatched junction bases: 3. This CDR3 contains 15 residues. CDR3 residues: CASSQIRGPNYGYTF. CDR3 coding DNA: TGTGCCAGCAGCCAGATCAGGGGGCCTAACTATGGCTACACCTTC. Based on the CDR3 plus reference TRBV14 and TRBJ1-2, the full variable domain is EAGVTQFPSHSVIEKGQTVTLRCDPISGHDNLYWYRRVMGKEIKFLLHFVKESKQDESGMPNNRFLAERTGGTYSTLKVQPAELEDSGVYFCASSQIRGPNYGYTFGSGTRLTVV.

A few counts support this clonotype. This chain joins TRBV6-6 and TRBJ2-7, with 8 bases identical to TRBD2. The CDR3 length is 15 residues. Unmatched junction bases numbered 5, after V lost 2 bases and J lost 2 bases. CDR1 and CDR2 (germline): MNHNY, SVGAGI (reference sequence). The CDR3, as DNA: TGTGCCAGCAGTTACGGGAGCGGGAGCACCTACGAGCAGTACTTC. Its translation: CASSYGSGSTYEQYF.

In this sample, this clonotype turned up a few times. This sequence joins TRBV5-6 and TRBJ1-4; D not resolved. The CDR3 spans 13 residues. With 1 base removed from V and 3 bases from J, the gap between germline ends came to 4 bases. CDR1 and CDR2 (germline): SGHDT, YYEEEE. CDR3 DNA: TGTGCCAGCAGCTTGCTTCCTAATGAAAAACTGTTTTTT. Protein product: CASSLLPNEKLFF.

This clonotype was counted only a few times. This chain links TRBV19 with TRBJ1-5, with D tentatively TRBD1 (6 bases). The CDR3 sequence is 13 residues long. Germline V gene sequence: CDR1 LNHDA, CDR2 SQIVND (reference sequence). V gave up 5 bases and J gave up 4 bases, with 9 bases separating them. The CDR3 reads CASSVDRNQPQHF. DNA for the CDR3: TGTGCCAGTAGTGTGGACAGAAATCAGCCCCAGCATTTT.

By sample share, this clonotype is medium-sized. The chain joins TRBV10-3 to TRBJ1-2; no definite D call. V dropped 3 bases and J dropped 0 bases, with 11 bases sitting between them. Germline values: CDR1 ENHRY, CDR2 SYGVKD. This CDR3 region has 15 residues. CDR3 nucleotide sequence: TGTGCCATCAGTGAAAGGCAGCTATCTAACTATGGCTACACCTTC. It translates to CAISERQLSNYGYTF.

The J gene is TRBJ1-4, the V gene TRBV7-9; no clear D. CDR3 length equals 15 residues. Germline loops: CDR1 SEHNR, CDR2 FQNEAQ (reference sequence). V dropped 0 bases and J dropped 5 bases, with 10 bases sitting between them. Written as DNA, the CDR3 is TGTGCCAGCAGCTTAGCGCCAGGTGCCAATGAAAAACTGTTTTTT. Translating it yields CASSLAPGANEKLFF.

This clonotype was counted a few times. The rearrangement uses TRBV20-1 and TRBJ1-1, with D uncertain. The CDR3 is 13 amino acids. CDR1 DFQATT and CDR2 SNEGSKA come from the germline V gene (reference sequence). V was pared by 6 bases and J by 4 bases, with 15 bases between. The CDR3 protein is CSAIHGVSTEAFF. Written as DNA, the CDR3 is TGCAGTGCCATACACGGAGTGAGCACTGAAGCTTTCTTT.

J is TRBJ2-3 and V is TRBV6-5; 9 nucleotides line up with TRBD2. The CDR3 contains 20 residues. J was trimmed by 5 bases and V by 1 base; bases with no gene match: 19. Germline CDR1 reads MNHEY; CDR2 reads SVGAGI. CDR3 loop: CASSYFSPHLIAGVEDTQYF. The CDR3 DNA reads as TGTGCCAGCAGTTACTTTTCCCCCCATCTAATAGCGGGAGTAGAAGATACGCAGTATTTT.

This chain joins TRBV19 and TRBJ2-5; the match to TRBD1 covers 8 bases. This CDR3 comprises 15 residues. Germline V CDR1 and CDR2: LNHDA, SQIVND (reference sequence). V shed 5 bases and J 4 bases; nucleotides not matched to a gene: 9. CDR3 amino acids: CASSDPGGSRETQYF. CDR3 in DNA: TGTGCCAGTAGTGATCCAGGGGGCTCGAGAGAGACCCAGTACTTC.

As for this clonotype: A read error may account for a junction end that differs from germline. The V gene is TRBV7-9, the J gene TRBJ2-1, with D perhaps matching TRBD2 (7 bases). This CDR3 has 16 amino acids. Germline V gene data show CDR1 as SEHNR and CDR2 as FQNEAQ (reference sequence). The CDR3 loop reads CVSSLALAGAYNEQFF. CDR3 coding DNA: TGTGTCAGCAGCTTGGCTCTGGCGGGGGCATACAATGAGCAGTTCTTC.

The CDR3 loop is CASSYSGQSLSYEQYF. The CDR3 DNA reads TGTGCCAGCAGTTACTCGGGACAGTCACTCTCCTACGAGCAGTACTTC. The chain uses TRBV6-6 and TRBJ2-7, with 7 bases that match TRBD1. This CDR3 comprises 16 residues. Germline lookup yields CDR1 MNHNY and CDR2 SVGAGI (reference sequence). Trimming cost V 0 bases and J 0 bases; bases outside gene matches: 5.

The rearrangement joins TRBV12-3 or TRBV12-4 to TRBJ1-2; D not resolved. With 2 bases removed from V and 4 bases from J, the gap between germline ends came to 11 bases. CDR3 length: 14 amino acids. CDR3 sequence: CASSLKGSGYGYTF. CDR3 in DNA: TGTGCCAGCAGTTTAAAGGGTTCTGGCTATGGCTACACCTTC.

V is TRBV19 and J is TRBJ1-5; D not resolved. The CDR3 is made up of 18 amino acids. V lost 0 bases to trimming and J lost 0 bases, with 15 bases between them. Germline V gene sequence: CDR1 LNHDA, CDR2 SQIVND (reference sequence). The CDR3 sequence: CASSIDALGRFSNQPQHF. CDR3 DNA sequence: TGTGCCAGTAGTATAGATGCGCTCGGACGGTTTAGCAATCAGCCCCAGCATTTT.

In its sample, this clonotype was seen a few times. The J gene is TRBJ1-4, the V gene TRBV6-5; D ambiguous. The CDR3 has 14 amino acids. Germline V gene data show CDR1 as MNHEY and CDR2 as SVGAGI. V was shortened by 7 bases and J by 0 bases, with 9 bases between the two germline ends. As DNA, the CDR3 is TGTGCCAGCACCCCCGATGCAACTAATGAAAAACTGTTTTTT. Translation: CASTPDATNEKLFF.

This clonotype was seen at least ten times. This chain uses TRBV18 with TRBJ2-7; perhaps TRBD1 as D (5 bases). Per the germline V gene, CDR1 is KGHSH and CDR2 is LQKENI. This CDR3 region has 14 residues. V was shortened by 5 bases and J by 3 bases, with 14 bases between the two germline ends. CDR3 region: CASSATVVFYEQYF. The DNA for the CDR3 is TGTGCCAGCTCAGCGACAGTAGTATTCTACGAGCAGTACTTC.

A few counts support this clonotype. The chain couples TRBV19 to TRBJ2-7, with unresolved D. The CDR3 is 18 residues long. Germline V lookup: CDR1 LNHDA, CDR2 SQIVND (reference sequence). With 5 bases removed from V and 2 bases from J, the gap between germline ends came to 25 bases. CDR3 in DNA: TGTGCCAGTAGTCTTTTTTCCGACACACCGTATACCACCTACGAGCAGTACTTC. Amino acid sequence: CASSLFSDTPYTTYEQYF.

This clonotype is categorized as medium-sized (0.01 to 0.1%). The V gene is TRBV7-9, the J gene TRBJ2-7, with a tentative D call TRBD1 (6 bases). The CDR3 totals 15 residues. The V gene's germline CDR1 is SEHNR and CDR2 FQNEAQ (reference sequence). V lost 0 bases and J lost 6, with 15 bases in between. CDR3 DNA: TGTGCCAGCAGCTTAGCCTTGGCAGGGGTGAGCGAGCAGTACTTC. Protein: CASSLALAGVSEQYF.